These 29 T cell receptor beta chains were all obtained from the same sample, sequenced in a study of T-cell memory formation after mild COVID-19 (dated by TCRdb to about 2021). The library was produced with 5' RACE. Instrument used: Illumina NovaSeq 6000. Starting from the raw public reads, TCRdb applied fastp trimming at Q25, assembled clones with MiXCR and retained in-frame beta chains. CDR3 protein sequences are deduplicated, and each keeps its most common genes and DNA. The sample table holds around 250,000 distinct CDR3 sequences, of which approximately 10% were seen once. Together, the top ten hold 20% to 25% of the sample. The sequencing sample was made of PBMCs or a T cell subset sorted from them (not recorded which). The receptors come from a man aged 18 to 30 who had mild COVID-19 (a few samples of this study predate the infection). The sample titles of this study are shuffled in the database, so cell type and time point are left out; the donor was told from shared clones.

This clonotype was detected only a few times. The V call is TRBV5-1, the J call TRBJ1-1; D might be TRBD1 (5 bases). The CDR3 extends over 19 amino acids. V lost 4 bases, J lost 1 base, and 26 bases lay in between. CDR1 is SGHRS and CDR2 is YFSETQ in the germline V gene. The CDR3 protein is CASSMDGPGRKDGNTEAFF. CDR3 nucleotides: TGCGCCAGCAGCATGGACGGACCGGGACGTAAAGATGGGAACACTGAAGCTTTCTTT.

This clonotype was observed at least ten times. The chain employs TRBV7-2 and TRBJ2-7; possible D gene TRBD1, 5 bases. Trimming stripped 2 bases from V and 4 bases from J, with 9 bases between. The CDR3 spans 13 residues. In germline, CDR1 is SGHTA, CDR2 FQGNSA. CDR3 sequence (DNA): TGTGCCAGCAGCTTAACGTCAGGGTACGAGCAGTACGTC. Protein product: CASSLTSGYEQYV.

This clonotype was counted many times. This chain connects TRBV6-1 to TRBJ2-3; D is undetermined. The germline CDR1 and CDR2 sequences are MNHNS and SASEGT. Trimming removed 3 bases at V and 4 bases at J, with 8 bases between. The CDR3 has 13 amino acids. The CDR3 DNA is TGTGCCAGCAGTGACCGCCAGCCAGATACGCAGTATTTT. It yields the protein CASSDRQPDTQYF.

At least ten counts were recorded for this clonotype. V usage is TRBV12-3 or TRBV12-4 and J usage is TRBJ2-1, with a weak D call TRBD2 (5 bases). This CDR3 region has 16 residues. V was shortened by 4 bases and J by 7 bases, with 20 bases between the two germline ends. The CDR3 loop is CASSSLVRSGINEQFF. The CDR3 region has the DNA TGTGCCAGCAGTTCGCTTGTGAGGTCCGGGATAAATGAGCAGTTCTTC.

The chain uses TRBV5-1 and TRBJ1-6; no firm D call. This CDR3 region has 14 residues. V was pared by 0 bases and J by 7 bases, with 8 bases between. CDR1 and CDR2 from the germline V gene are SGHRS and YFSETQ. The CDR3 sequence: CASSLVDGNSPLHF. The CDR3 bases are TGCGCCAGCAGCTTGGTGGACGGGAATTCACCCCTCCACTTT.

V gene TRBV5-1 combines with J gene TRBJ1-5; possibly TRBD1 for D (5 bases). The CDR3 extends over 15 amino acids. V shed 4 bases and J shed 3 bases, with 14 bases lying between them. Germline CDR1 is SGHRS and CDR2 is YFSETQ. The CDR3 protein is CASSEGPGNNQPQHF. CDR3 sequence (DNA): TGCGCCAGCAGCGAGGGACCCGGCAACAATCAGCCCCAGCATTTT.

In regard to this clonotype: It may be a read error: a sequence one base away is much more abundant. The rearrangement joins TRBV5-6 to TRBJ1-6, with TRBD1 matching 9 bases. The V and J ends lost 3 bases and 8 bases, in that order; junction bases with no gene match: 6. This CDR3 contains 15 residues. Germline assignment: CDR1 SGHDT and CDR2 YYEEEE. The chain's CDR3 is CASSSLDRGDSPLHF. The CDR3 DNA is TGTGCCAGCAGCTCCTTGGACAGGGGAGATTCACCCCTCCACTTT.

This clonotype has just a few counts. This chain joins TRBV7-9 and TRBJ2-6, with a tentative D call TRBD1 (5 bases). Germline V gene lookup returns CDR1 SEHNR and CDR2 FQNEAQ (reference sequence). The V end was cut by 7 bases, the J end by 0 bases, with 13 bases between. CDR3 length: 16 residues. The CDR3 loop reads CASNGHNFSGANVLTF. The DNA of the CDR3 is TGTGCCAGCAACGGACACAACTTCTCTGGGGCCAACGTCCTGACTTTC.

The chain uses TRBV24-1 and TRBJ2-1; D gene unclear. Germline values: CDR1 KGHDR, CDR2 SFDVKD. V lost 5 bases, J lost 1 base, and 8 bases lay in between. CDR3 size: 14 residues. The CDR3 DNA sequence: TGTGCCACCAGTGGACGACCATCCTACAATGAGCAGTTCTTC. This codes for CATSGRPSYNEQFF.

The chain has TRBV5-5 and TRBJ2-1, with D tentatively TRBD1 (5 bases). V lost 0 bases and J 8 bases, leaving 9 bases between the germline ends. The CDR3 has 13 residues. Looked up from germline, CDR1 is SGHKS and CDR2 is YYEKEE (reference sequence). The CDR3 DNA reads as TGTGCCAGCAGCTTGGGGCCCAGGGATGAGCAGTTCTTC. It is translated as CASSLGPRDEQFF.

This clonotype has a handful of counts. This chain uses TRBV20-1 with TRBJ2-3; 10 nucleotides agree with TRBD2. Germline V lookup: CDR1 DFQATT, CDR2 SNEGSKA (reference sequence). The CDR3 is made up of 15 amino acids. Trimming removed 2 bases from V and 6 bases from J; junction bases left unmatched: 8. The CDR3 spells CSARKISGGPDTQYF. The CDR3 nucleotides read TGCAGTGCTAGAAAAATTAGCGGGGGGCCCGATACGCAGTATTTT.

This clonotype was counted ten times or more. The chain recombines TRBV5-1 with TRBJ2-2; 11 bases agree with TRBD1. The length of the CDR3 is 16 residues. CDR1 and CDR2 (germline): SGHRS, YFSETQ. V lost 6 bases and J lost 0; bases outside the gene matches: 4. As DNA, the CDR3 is TGCGCCAGCACCCTGGACAGGGGGCCGAACACCGGGGAGCTGTTTTTT. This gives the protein CASTLDRGPNTGELFF.

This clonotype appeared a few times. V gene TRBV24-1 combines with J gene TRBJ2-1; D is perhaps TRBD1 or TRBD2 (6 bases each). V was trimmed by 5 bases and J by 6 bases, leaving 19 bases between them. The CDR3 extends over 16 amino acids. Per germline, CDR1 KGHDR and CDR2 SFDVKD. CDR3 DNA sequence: TGTGCCACCAGTGCCCTGGAGGGCAGGGGCTCCAATGAGCAGTTCTTC. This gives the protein CATSALEGRGSNEQFF.

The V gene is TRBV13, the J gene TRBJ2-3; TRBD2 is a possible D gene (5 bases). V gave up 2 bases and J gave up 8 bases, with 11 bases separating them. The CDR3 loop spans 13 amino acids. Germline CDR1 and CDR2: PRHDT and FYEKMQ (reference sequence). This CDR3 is CASSLPWTGTQYF. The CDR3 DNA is TGTGCCAGCAGCTTACCCTGGACTGGTACGCAGTATTTT.

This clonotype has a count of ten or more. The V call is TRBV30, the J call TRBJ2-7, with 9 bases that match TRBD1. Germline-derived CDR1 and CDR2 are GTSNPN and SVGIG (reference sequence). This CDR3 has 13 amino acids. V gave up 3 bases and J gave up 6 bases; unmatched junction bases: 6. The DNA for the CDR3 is TGTGCCTGGAGCACGGACAGGGGTGGCGAGCAGTACTTC. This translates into CAWSTDRGGEQYF.

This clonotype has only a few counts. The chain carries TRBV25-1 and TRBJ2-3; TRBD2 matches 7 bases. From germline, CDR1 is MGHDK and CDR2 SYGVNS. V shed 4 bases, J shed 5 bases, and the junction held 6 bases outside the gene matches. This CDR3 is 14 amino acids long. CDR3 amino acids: CASSAGGDGDTQYF. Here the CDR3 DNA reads TGTGCCAGCAGTGCTGGGGGGGACGGAGATACGCAGTATTTT.

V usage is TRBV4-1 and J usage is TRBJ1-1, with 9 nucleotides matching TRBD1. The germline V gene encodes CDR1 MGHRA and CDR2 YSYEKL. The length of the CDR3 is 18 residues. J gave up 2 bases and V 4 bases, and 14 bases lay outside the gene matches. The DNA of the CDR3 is TGCGCCAGCAGCCCAACGGGACAGGGACTACGAGGAAACACTGAAGCTTTCTTT. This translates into CASSPTGQGLRGNTEAFF.

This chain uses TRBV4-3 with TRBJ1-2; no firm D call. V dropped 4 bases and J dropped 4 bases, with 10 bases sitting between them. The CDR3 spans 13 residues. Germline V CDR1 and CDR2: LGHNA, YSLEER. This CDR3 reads CASSPDPVYGYTF. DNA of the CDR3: TGCGCCAGCAGCCCAGATCCGGTCTATGGCTACACCTTC.

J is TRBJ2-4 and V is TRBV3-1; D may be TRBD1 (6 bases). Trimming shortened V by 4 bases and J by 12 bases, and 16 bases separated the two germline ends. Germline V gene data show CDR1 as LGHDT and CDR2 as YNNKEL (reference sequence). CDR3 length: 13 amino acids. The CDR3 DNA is TGTGCCAGCAGCCTTAGAGGGGGATTCGATCAGTACTTC. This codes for CASSLRGGFDQYF.

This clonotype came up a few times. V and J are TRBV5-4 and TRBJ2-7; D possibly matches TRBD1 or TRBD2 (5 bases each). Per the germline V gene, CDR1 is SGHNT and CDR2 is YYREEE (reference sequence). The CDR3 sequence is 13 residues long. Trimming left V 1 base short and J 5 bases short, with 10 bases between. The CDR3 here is CASSLMGVNEQYF. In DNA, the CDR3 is TGTGCCAGCAGCTTGATGGGGGTGAACGAGCAGTACTTC.

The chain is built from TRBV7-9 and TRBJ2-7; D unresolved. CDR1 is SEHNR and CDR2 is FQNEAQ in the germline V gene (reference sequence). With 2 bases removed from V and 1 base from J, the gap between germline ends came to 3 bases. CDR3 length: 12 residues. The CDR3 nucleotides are TGTGCCAGCAGCTTACATTCCTACGAGCAGTACGTC. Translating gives CASSLHSYEQYV.

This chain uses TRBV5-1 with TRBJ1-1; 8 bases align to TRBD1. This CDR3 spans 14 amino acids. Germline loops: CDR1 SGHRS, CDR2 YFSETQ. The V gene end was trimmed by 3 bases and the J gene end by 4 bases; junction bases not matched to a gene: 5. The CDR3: CASSSQGAVTEAFF. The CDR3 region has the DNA TGCGCCAGCAGCTCCCAGGGGGCGGTCACTGAAGCTTTCTTT.

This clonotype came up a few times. The DNA for the CDR3 is TGTGCCAGCAGCGCGGTGGACCGGGGGACCCAAGAGACCCAGTACTTC. It codes for CASSAVDRGTQETQYF. The chain employs TRBV7-3 and TRBJ2-5, with D possibly TRBD2 on 6 matching bases. Germline V gene lookup returns CDR1 SGHTA and CDR2 FQGTGA. Trimming removed 5 bases at V and 1 base at J, with 17 bases between. The CDR3 is made up of 16 amino acids.

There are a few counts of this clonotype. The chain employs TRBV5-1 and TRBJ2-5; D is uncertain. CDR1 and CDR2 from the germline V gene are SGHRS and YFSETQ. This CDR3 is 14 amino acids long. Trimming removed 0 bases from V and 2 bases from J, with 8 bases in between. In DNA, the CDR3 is TGCGCCAGCAGCTTGGAACTAACGCAAGAGACCCAGTACTTC. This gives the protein CASSLELTQETQYF.

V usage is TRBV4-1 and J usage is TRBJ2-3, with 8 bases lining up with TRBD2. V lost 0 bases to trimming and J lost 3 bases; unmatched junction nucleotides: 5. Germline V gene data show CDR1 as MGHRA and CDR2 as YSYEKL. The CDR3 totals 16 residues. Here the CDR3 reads CASSQDRGGLTDTQYF. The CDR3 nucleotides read TGCGCCAGCAGCCAAGATCGGGGGGGCTTGACAGATACGCAGTATTTT.

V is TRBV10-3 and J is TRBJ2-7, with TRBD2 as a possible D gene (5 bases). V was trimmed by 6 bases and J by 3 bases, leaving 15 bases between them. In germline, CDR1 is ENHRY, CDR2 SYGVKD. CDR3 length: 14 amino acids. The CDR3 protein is CAISSGGNVYEQYF. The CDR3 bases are TGTGCCATCAGCAGCGGCGGCAATGTCTACGAGCAGTACTTC.

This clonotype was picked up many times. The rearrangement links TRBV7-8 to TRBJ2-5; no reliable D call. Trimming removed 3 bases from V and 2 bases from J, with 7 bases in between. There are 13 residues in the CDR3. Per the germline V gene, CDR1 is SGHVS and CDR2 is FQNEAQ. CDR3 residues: CASSFGEQETQYF. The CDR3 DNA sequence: TGTGCCAGCAGCTTCGGCGAACAAGAGACCCAGTACTTC.

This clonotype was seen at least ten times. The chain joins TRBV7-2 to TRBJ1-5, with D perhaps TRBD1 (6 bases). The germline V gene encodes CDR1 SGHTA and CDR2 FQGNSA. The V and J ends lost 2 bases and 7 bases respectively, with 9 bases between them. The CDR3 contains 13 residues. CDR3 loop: CASSLNRDQPQHF. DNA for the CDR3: TGTGCCAGCAGCTTAAACAGGGACCAGCCCCAGCATTTT.

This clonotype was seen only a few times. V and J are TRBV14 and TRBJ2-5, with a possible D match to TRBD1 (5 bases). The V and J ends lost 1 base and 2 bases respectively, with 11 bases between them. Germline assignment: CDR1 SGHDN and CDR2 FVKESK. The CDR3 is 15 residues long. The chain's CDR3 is CASSQALQAQETQYF. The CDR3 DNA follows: TGTGCCAGCAGCCAAGCATTACAGGCACAAGAGACCCAGTACTTC.